This T cell receptor beta chain was recorded in a study of cytomegalovirus exposure and HLA in healthy donors. Study-level results: A few CMV-associated chains proved CMV antigen-specific in vitro. About 180 TCR beta chains were listed as cytomegalovirus-associated. Subsequent analysis of the 120 or so validation repertoires found a tendency for first-cohort TCR clusters to co-occur.

Worth noting for this clone: Its antigen is as yet unknown.

The donors belonged to the approximately 120-subject validation cohort, separate from the roughly 670-subject first cohort. Assay: immunoSEQ multiplex PCR; the TCRdb copy retains only in-frame clones and omits some. Of some 120,000 clones in the sample, approximately 91% are singletons; the top ten hold approximately 1.5%. The CDR3 is 16 amino acids. V was pared by 1 base and J by 0 bases, with 4 bases of the junction left unmatched. CDR1 is MNHEY and CDR2 is SMNVEV in the germline V gene (reference sequence). Sequencing input: PBMCs. This receptor was obtained from a man aged 30 to 39 in good health and CMV-seronegative. The chain links TRBV27 to TRBJ2-7; TRBD2 aligns across 9 bases. CDR3 sequence: CASSLFGTSLSYEQYF. The CDR3 DNA sequence: TGTGCCAGCAGTTTATTCGGGACTAGCCTCTCCTACGAGCAGTACTTC.